The rows below give T cell receptor beta chains drawn from one sample of a study of CD4 T cells in relation to SARS-CoV-2 and coronaviruses. No antigen is known for these receptors. Only in-frame clones appear in the TCRdb table, and some are missing; sequencing was by immunoSEQ multiplex PCR. In the table there are 31,000 or so clones, approximately 75% of which are singletons. Sequences were obtained from CD4+ T cells from PBMCs, cultured in vitro. The receptors shown here come from a human donor in good health. CDR3s include the opening cysteine and the closing phenylalanine or tryptophan. The D gene is left open where the match is weak. The size entry is marked missing in some rows and otherwise reads once, few, many or a size class.

clone size: -
J gene: TRBJ1-5
V gene: TRBV6-2/TRBV6-3
CDR3 length: 14
D gene: TRBD1
CDR3 DNA: TGTGCCAGCAGTCCGAGACAGGGTGATCAGCCCCAGCATTTT
CDR3 protein: CASSPRQGDQPQHF

clone size: few
J gene: TRBJ1-3
V gene: TRBV7-2
CDR3 length: 17
D gene: TRBD1
CDR3 DNA: TGTGCCAGCAGCCCACCTCCGGGACAGGGCCCTGGAAACACCATATATTTT
CDR3 protein: CASSPPPGQGPGNTIYF

clone size: once
J gene: TRBJ2-4
V gene: TRBV4-3
CDR3 length: 16
D gene: -
CDR3 DNA: TGCGCCAGCAGCCAAGATAGGGGGGGGGCCAAAAACATTCAGTACTTC
CDR3 protein: CASSQDRGGAKNIQYF

clone size: -
J gene: TRBJ2-7
V gene: TRBV7-9
CDR3 length: 14
D gene: -
CDR3 DNA: TGTGCCAGCAGCTTAGTGCGGGACAGCTACGAGCAGTACTTC
CDR3 protein: CASSLVRDSYEQYF

clone size: -
J gene: TRBJ1-2
V gene: TRBV5-1
CDR3 length: 15
D gene: -
CDR3 DNA: TGCGCCAGCAGCTTGGAAGCAGGGTATAACTATGGCTACACCTTC
CDR3 protein: CASSLEAGYNYGYTF

clone size: -
J gene: TRBJ2-7
V gene: TRBV4-3
CDR3 length: 18
D gene: TRBD2
CDR3 DNA: TGCGCCAGCAGCCCGAAACTAGGGGGACTAGCGGGAAGATACGAGCAGTACTTC
CDR3 protein: CASSPKLGGLAGRYEQYF

clone size: -
J gene: TRBJ1-1
V gene: TRBV12-3/TRBV12-4
CDR3 length: 13
D gene: TRBD1
CDR3 DNA: TGTGCCAGCACTACAGGGGGAATGACTGAAGCTTTCTTT
CDR3 protein: CASTTGGMTEAFF

clone size: -
J gene: TRBJ2-5
V gene: TRBV6-5
CDR3 length: 13
D gene: -
CDR3 DNA: TGTGCCAGCAGGCGGACATCACAAGAGACCCAGTACTTC
CDR3 protein: CASRRTSQETQYF

clone size: few
J gene: TRBJ1-3
V gene: TRBV5-4
CDR3 length: 18
D gene: TRBD1
CDR3 DNA: TGTGCCAGCAGCTTGAGTGGACGGACAGGGGGAACTGGAAACACCATATATTTT
CDR3 protein: CASSLSGRTGGTGNTIYF

clone size: -
J gene: TRBJ1-6
V gene: TRBV7-9
CDR3 length: 12
D gene: -
CDR3 DNA: TGTGCCGGCCGGAAAGACCTCTCACCCCTCCACTTT
CDR3 protein: CAGRKDLSPLHF

clone size: -
J gene: TRBJ2-7
V gene: TRBV12-5
CDR3 length: 17
D gene: -
CDR3 DNA: TGTGCTAGTGGTTTGGTACTAGGTGGCGTCCGCTCCTACGAGCAGTACTTC
CDR3 protein: CASGLVLGGVRSYEQYF

clone size: -
J gene: TRBJ2-4
V gene: TRBV25-1
CDR3 length: 15
D gene: -
CDR3 DNA: TGTGCCAGCAGTGAAGGGTTCCATTCATCGGACATTCAGTACTTC
CDR3 protein: CASSEGFHSSDIQYF

clone size: once
J gene: TRBJ1-1
V gene: TRBV12-3/TRBV12-4
CDR3 length: 13
D gene: -
CDR3 DNA: TGTGCCAGCAGTTTCCTGGTTAGCACTGAAGCTTTCTTT
CDR3 protein: CASSFLVSTEAFF

clone size: -
J gene: TRBJ2-5
V gene: TRBV27
CDR3 length: 15
D gene: -
CDR3 DNA: TGTGCCAGCAGTCCTGGGTTGGCGGGGATGGAGACCCAGTACTTC
CDR3 protein: CASSPGLAGMETQYF

clone size: few
J gene: TRBJ1-2
V gene: TRBV25-1
CDR3 length: 17
D gene: TRBD1
CDR3 DNA: TGTGCCAGCAGTGAATTCGGCGGGACAGGGATTGGCTATGGCTACACCTTC
CDR3 protein: CASSEFGGTGIGYGYTF

clone size: -
J gene: TRBJ1-2
V gene: TRBV4-3
CDR3 length: 14
D gene: TRBD1
CDR3 DNA: TGCGCCAGCAGCCAAGGAGACAGGGGCTATGGCTACACCTTC
CDR3 protein: CASSQGDRGYGYTF

clone size: -
J gene: TRBJ2-4
V gene: TRBV7-9
CDR3 length: 16
D gene: TRBD1
CDR3 DNA: TGTGCCAGCAGCCACAGGGGGCCCGAGGCCAAAAACATTCAGTACTTC
CDR3 protein: CASSHRGPEAKNIQYF

clone size: -
J gene: TRBJ2-3
V gene: TRBV9
CDR3 length: 16
D gene: TRBD2
CDR3 DNA: TGTGCCAGCAGCGTAGCCGGCGGGGGGCCCGGAGATACGCAGTATTTT
CDR3 protein: CASSVAGGGPGDTQYF

clone size: -
J gene: TRBJ1-6
V gene: TRBV10-1
CDR3 length: 14
D gene: -
CDR3 DNA: TGCGCCAGCAGTGAGGGACAGCCGAATTCACCCCTCCACTTT
CDR3 protein: CASSEGQPNSPLHF

clone size: -
J gene: TRBJ2-3
V gene: TRBV11-3
CDR3 length: 14
D gene: -
CDR3 DNA: TGTGCCAGCAGCCAACTAGGAACCACAGATACGCAGTATTTT
CDR3 protein: CASSQLGTTDTQYF

clone size: -
J gene: TRBJ2-6
V gene: TRBV7-2
CDR3 length: 19
D gene: -
CDR3 DNA: TGTGCCAGCAGCCGTAAAACGCCCGCTGGGTTGGGTGGGGCCAACGTCCTGACTTTC
CDR3 protein: CASSRKTPAGLGGANVLTF

clone size: -
J gene: TRBJ1-1
V gene: TRBV7-2
CDR3 length: 16
D gene: TRBD1
CDR3 DNA: TGTGCCAGCAGCTTAGGGGGCAACAGGGGCGGCGCTGAAGCTTTCTTT
CDR3 protein: CASSLGGNRGGAEAFF

clone size: -
J gene: TRBJ1-3
V gene: TRBV13
CDR3 length: 16
D gene: -
CDR3 DNA: TGTGCCAGCAGCTTAGGAAAGTATAGCTCTGGAAACACCATATATTTT
CDR3 protein: CASSLGKYSSGNTIYF

clone size: -
J gene: TRBJ1-2
V gene: TRBV10-3
CDR3 length: 15
D gene: -
CDR3 DNA: TGTGCCATCAGTGAGGGTGCCGATGCTAACTATGGCTACACCTTC
CDR3 protein: CAISEGADANYGYTF

clone size: -
J gene: TRBJ2-7
V gene: TRBV3-1/TRBV3-2
CDR3 length: 14
D gene: TRBD1
CDR3 DNA: TGTGCCAGCGCCCGGACAGGGACAATCTACGAGCAGTACTTC
CDR3 protein: CASARTGTIYEQYF

clone size: -
J gene: TRBJ2-1
V gene: TRBV12-3/TRBV12-4
CDR3 length: 11
D gene: -
CDR3 DNA: TGTGCCAGCAGTTTAGGGCAAAGGGAGTTCTTC
CDR3 protein: CASSLGQREFF

clone size: few
J gene: TRBJ2-3
V gene: TRBV7-9
CDR3 length: 16
D gene: TRBD2
CDR3 DNA: TGTGCCAGCAGCTTATATCTAGCGGGAGAATCTGATACGCAGTATTTT
CDR3 protein: CASSLYLAGESDTQYF